This TCR beta chain emerged from a study of T cell responses to AZD1222 COVID-19 vaccine. Using immunoSEQ multiplex PCR, the repertoire was profiled, and TCRdb retains in-frame clones only, with some absent. Among 150,000 to 190,000 clones listed, 80% to 90% were seen once. Germline V CDR1 and CDR2: SGHTA, FQGNSA. The CDR3 covers 13 residues. V lost 6 bases to trimming and J lost 6 bases, with 11 bases between them. J is TRBJ2-2 and V is TRBV7-2; D gene ambiguous. Sequencing was performed on peripheral blood, taken 28 days after the second AZD1222 dose. The TCR originated in an adult who received the AZD1222 COVID-19 vaccine. The CDR3, as DNA: TGTGCCAGCAGTTCGGACCCCGCCGGGGAGCTGTTTTTT. Translation: CASSSDPAGELFF. The whole variable domain, remainder taken from reference TRBV7-2 and TRBJ2-2, is GAGVSQSPSNKVTEKGKDVELRCDPISGHTALYWYRQSLGQGLEFLIYFQGNSAPDKSGLPSDRFSAERTGGSVSTLTIQRTQQEDSAVYLCASSSDPAGELFFGEGSRLTVL.